These 12 T cell receptor beta chains were sequenced from one sample in a study of cytotoxic CD8 clonotypes in ibrutinib-treated CLL. The table came from immunoSEQ multiplex PCR; TCRdb's copy has only in-frame clones and leaves some out. In the table there are about 130,000 clones, approximately 80% of which are singletons. The sample here was PBMCs, taken after 24 months of ibrutinib treatment. Receptor source: a human donor with chronic lymphocytic leukemia.

The rearrangement joins TRBV5-4 to TRBJ1-1; the D gene is possibly TRBD1 (6 bases). The CDR3 covers 15 residues. Germline V lookup: CDR1 SGHNT, CDR2 YYREEE (reference sequence). Trimming shortened V by 6 bases and J by 2 bases, and 17 bases separated the two germline ends. DNA of the CDR3: TGTGCCAGCAACCGGGACACCCGTCAAAACACTGAAGCTTTCTTT. Protein product: CASNRDTRQNTEAFF.

This clone was detected once. The chain uses TRBV7-9 and TRBJ1-3; D is uncertain. This CDR3 has 15 amino acids. Germline V gives CDR1 SEHNR, CDR2 FQNEAQ (reference sequence). Trimming removed 3 bases from V and 0 bases from J, with 9 bases in between. The CDR3 DNA reads TGTGCCAGCAGCTTCCAAGGTGGCTCTGGAAACACCATATATTTT. It yields the protein CASSFQGGSGNTIYF.

This sequence joins TRBV5-1 and TRBJ1-3; D remains ambiguous. The germline V and J ends were trimmed by 0 bases and 4 bases, with 8 bases remaining between them. CDR1 is SGHRS and CDR2 is YFSETQ in the germline V gene. This CDR3 contains 14 residues. The CDR3 DNA sequence: TGCGCCAGCAGCTTGGCAGTAGGAGGAAACACCATATATTTT. As protein: CASSLAVGGNTIYF.

This clone was detected once. The CDR3 sequence is CATSRDRGSGNTIYF. The CDR3 DNA follows: TGTGCCACCAGCAGAGATCGTGGATCTGGAAACACCATATATTTT. The chain couples TRBV15 to TRBJ1-3, with no clear D. The CDR3 totals 15 residues. Germline values: CDR1 LNHNV, CDR2 YYDKDF (reference sequence). V lost 0 bases and J 1 base, leaving 7 bases between the germline ends.

The J gene is TRBJ2-1, the V gene TRBV28, with a weak D call TRBD1 (5 bases). V was cut by 2 bases and J by 9 bases, with 17 bases left in between. There are 15 residues in the CDR3. Per the germline V gene, CDR1 is MDHEN and CDR2 is SYDVKM. The CDR3 bases are TGTGCCAGCAGTTTACGGGCAGGGCTGGCAGGTGAGCAGTTCTTC. Translated: CASSLRAGLAGEQFF.

This chain links TRBV6-6 with TRBJ1-1; TRBD1 is a possible D gene (5 bases). There are 13 residues in the CDR3. The germline CDR1 and CDR2 sequences are MNHNY and SVGAGI (reference sequence). V lost 6 bases, J lost 2 bases, and 10 bases lay in between. The CDR3 loop reads CASRSQGNTEAFF. The CDR3, as DNA: TGTGCCAGCAGGTCGCAGGGTAACACTGAAGCTTTCTTT.

This clone was seen once. This rearrangement joins TRBV5-6 to TRBJ2-2; D call uncertain. Germline CDR1 reads SGHDT; CDR2 reads YYEEEE. Trimming left V 5 bases short and J 0 bases short, with 17 bases between. The CDR3 sequence is 17 residues long. In DNA, the CDR3 is TGTGCCAGCAGTGGGCTCTCGGTATTCTCGAACACCGGGGAGCTGTTTTTT. It yields the protein CASSGLSVFSNTGELFF.

This chain uses TRBV6-6 with TRBJ2-7; 9 nucleotides align to TRBD1. CDR1 and CDR2 from the germline V gene are MNHNY and SVGAGI (reference sequence). Trimming removed 0 bases from V and 6 bases from J; junction bases left unmatched: 3. The CDR3 extends over 14 amino acids. CDR3 DNA: TGTGCCAGCAGTTACTCGTCGACAGGGGGCGAGCAGTACTTC. It encodes CASSYSSTGGEQYF.

The chain links TRBV5-6 to TRBJ2-5; D remains ambiguous. The J call may be in error: the DNA end matches TRBJ2-7 better. This CDR3 is 11 amino acids long. CDR1 and CDR2 from the germline V gene are SGHDT and YYEEEE. Here the CDR3 reads CASSGYYEQYF. The CDR3, as DNA: TGTGCCAGCAGCGGATACTACGAGCAGTACTTC.

The chain links TRBV6-5 to TRBJ2-5; the D is unclear. This CDR3 is built from 13 residues. V lost 2 bases and J 5 bases, leaving 9 bases between the germline ends. In germline, CDR1 is MNHEY, CDR2 SVGAGI. The CDR3, as DNA: TGTGCCAGCAGTTACGTAAGGTCCGAGACCCAGTACTTC. Amino acid sequence: CASSYVRSETQYF.

V usage is TRBV5-6 and J usage is TRBJ1-6, with D possibly matching TRBD1 (5 bases). The germline gives CDR1 SGHDT, CDR2 YYEEEE. The length of the CDR3 is 16 residues. V was pared by 0 bases and J by 0 bases, with 7 bases between. Here the CDR3 reads CASSLVGGSYNSPLHF. The DNA for the CDR3 is TGTGCCAGCAGCTTGGTTGGGGGCTCCTATAATTCACCCCTCCACTTT.

This clone appeared once. This chain links TRBV6-1 with TRBJ1-6, with a possible D match to TRBD1 (6 bases). CDR3 length: 14 amino acids. V lost 8 bases and J 3 bases, leaving 11 bases between the germline ends. Germline loops: CDR1 MNHNS, CDR2 SASEGT. The CDR3, as DNA: TGTGCCAGCTTTGGGGGCAACTATAATTCACCCCTCCACTTT. It is translated as CASFGGNYNSPLHF.